One and the same sample provided the 27 T cell receptor beta chains below, sequenced in a study of response to subunit inactivated influenza vaccine. TCRdb redid the calling of the RT-PCR reads with MiXCR, one entry per CDR3 protein. The profile shows around 650,000 distinct CDR3 sequences, less than 20% of them singletons. Sequenced here: PBMCs from blood, sampled 12 days after vaccination. All receptors come from a man in his forties or fifties who received an inactivated influenza vaccine.

V and J are TRBV9 and TRBJ2-1; 9 bases map to TRBD2. Germline-derived CDR1 and CDR2 are SGDLS and YYNGEE. V trimming: 0 bases; J trimming: 2 bases; junction bases outside the gene matches: 6. CDR3 length: 17 amino acids. As DNA, the CDR3 is TGTGCCAGCAGCGTAGAGGGTAGCGGGAGCACCTACAATGAGCAGTTCTTC. It is translated as CASSVEGSGSTYNEQFF.

There are a few counts of this clonotype. The chain couples TRBV5-1 to TRBJ2-1; possible D gene TRBD1, 6 bases. V lost 0 bases to trimming and J lost 7 bases, with 14 bases between them. Germline CDR1 SGHRS, CDR2 YFSETQ. This CDR3 is 15 amino acids long. The CDR3 protein is CASSLGQASRNEQFF. CDR3 DNA: TGCGCCAGCAGCTTGGGACAGGCATCACGAAATGAGCAGTTCTTC.

This clonotype appeared a few times. This chain joins TRBV6-2 or TRBV6-3 and TRBJ2-7; tentative D call: TRBD1 (6 bases). The V end lost 7 bases, the J end lost 5 bases, and 18 bases lay between the germline ends. This CDR3 has 14 amino acids. Germline CDR1 MNHEY, CDR2 SVGEGT. CDR3 nucleotides: TGTGCCAGCACGGGACACACCCTATTCCACGAGCAGTACTTC. Its protein is CASTGHTLFHEQYF.

Only a few counts were recorded for this clonotype. The rearrangement links TRBV7-9 to TRBJ2-1, with no clear D. V was cut by 0 bases and J by 3 bases, with 6 bases left in between. The CDR3 is 14 residues long. The germline gives CDR1 SEHNR, CDR2 FQNEAQ (reference sequence). The chain's CDR3 is CASSLALGYNEQFF. The CDR3 bases are TGTGCCAGCAGCTTAGCGTTAGGCTACAATGAGCAGTTCTTC.

The V gene is TRBV7-6, the J gene TRBJ2-2; TRBD1 aligns across 9 bases. The CDR3 extends over 17 amino acids. Germline CDR1 is SGHVS and CDR2 is FNYEAQ. Trimming cost V 1 base and J 7 bases; bases outside gene matches: 10. The CDR3 sequence: CASSLVSGQGIGGELFF. As DNA, the CDR3 is TGTGCCAGCAGCTTAGTTTCGGGACAGGGAATCGGCGGGGAGCTGTTTTTT.

This rearrangement joins TRBV4-3 to TRBJ1-1; D is unclear. The CDR3 totals 14 residues. Germline V gene sequence: CDR1 LGHNA, CDR2 YSLEER. V lost 0 bases and J 1 base, leaving 6 bases between the germline ends. DNA for the CDR3: TGCGCCAGCAGCCAAGATCGTAGGAACACTGAAGCTTTCTTT. This sequence encodes CASSQDRRNTEAFF.

This clonotype was seen many times. The gene calls are TRBV7-8 and TRBJ1-5; D possibly corresponds to TRBD1 (5 bases). CDR1 is SGHVS and CDR2 is FQNEAQ in the germline V gene. The CDR3 contains 16 residues. V was cut by 5 bases and J by 0 bases, with 14 bases left in between. The chain's CDR3 is CASSQATEFSNQPQHF. DNA of the CDR3: TGTGCCAGCAGCCAAGCGACAGAATTTAGCAATCAGCCCCAGCATTTT.

This clonotype turned up a few times. The chain employs TRBV12-3 or TRBV12-4 and TRBJ2-1, with TRBD2 identical over 9 bases. The CDR3 is 15 amino acids. The V gene end was trimmed by 7 bases and the J gene end by 6 bases; junction bases not matched to a gene: 10. In DNA, the CDR3 is TGTGCCAGCATCAGTAGCGGGAGAGATACCAATGAGCAGTTCTTC. Protein product: CASISSGRDTNEQFF.

This chain uses TRBV7-9 with TRBJ2-1, with D unresolved. The CDR3 sequence is 15 residues long. From germline, CDR1 is SEHNR and CDR2 FQNEAQ (reference sequence). The V end lost 5 bases, the J end lost 7 bases, and 18 bases lay between the germline ends. The CDR3 reads CASSPRGRTPNEQFF. The CDR3 DNA sequence: TGTGCCAGCAGCCCCCGCGGCCGGACCCCTAATGAGCAGTTCTTC.

The gene calls are TRBV5-6 and TRBJ2-3; 7 bases map to TRBD2. V gave up 4 bases and J gave up 4 bases; unmatched junction bases: 9. CDR3 length equals 15 residues. Germline assignment: CDR1 SGHDT and CDR2 YYEEEE. The CDR3, as DNA: TGTGCCAGCAGCGTCGGACTAGTGAGGCCAGATACGCAGTATTTT. Encoded protein: CASSVGLVRPDTQYF.

The chain employs TRBV18 and TRBJ1-4, with TRBD1 matching 8 bases. From germline, CDR1 is KGHSH and CDR2 LQKENI. This CDR3 region has 15 residues. Unmatched junction bases numbered 4, after V lost 1 base and J lost 6 bases. The CDR3 DNA reads as TGTGCCAGCTCACCACGGACAGGGAATGATGAAAAACTGTTTTTT. It is translated as CASSPRTGNDEKLFF.

This clonotype was seen only a few times. The rearrangement joins TRBV7-9 to TRBJ2-7, with a weak D call TRBD1 (6 bases). Germline V gene lookup returns CDR1 SEHNR and CDR2 FQNEAQ (reference sequence). V dropped 5 bases and J dropped 0 bases, with 14 bases sitting between them. There are 15 residues in the CDR3. CDR3 in DNA: TGTGCCAGCAGCGCGAGACAGGTCCCCTCCTACGAGCAGTACTTC. Translating it yields CASSARQVPSYEQYF.

This clonotype appeared many times. The chain's CDR3 is CASSLSASGRAETQYF. The CDR3 DNA follows: TGTGCCAGCAGCCTGTCGGCGTCCGGGAGGGCTGAGACCCAGTACTTC. This rearrangement joins TRBV5-5 to TRBJ2-5; TRBD2 agrees at 8 bases. CDR1 and CDR2 from the germline V gene are SGHKS and YYEKEE (reference sequence). The CDR3 contains 16 residues. V lost 4 bases to trimming and J lost 5 bases; unmatched junction nucleotides: 13. The whole variable domain, remainder taken from reference TRBV5-5 and TRBJ2-5, is DAGVTQSPTHLIKTRGQQVTLRCSPISGHKSVSWYQQVLGQGPQFIFQYYEKEERGRGNFPDRFSARQFPNYSSELNVNALLLGDSALYLCASSLSASGRAETQYFGPGTRLLVL.

This clonotype occurred a few times. The chain recombines TRBV12-3 or TRBV12-4 with TRBJ1-5, with D unclear. The CDR3 contains 13 residues. V lost 1 base, J lost 7 bases, and 8 bases lay in between. CDR3 in DNA: TGTGCCAGCAGTTTAGTAGATAACCAGCCCCAGCATTTT. It is translated as CASSLVDNQPQHF.

For this clonotype: A much larger clonotype is one base distant, so this may be a read error. The genes are TRBV28 and TRBJ2-2; TRBD1 matches at 8 bases. Per germline, CDR1 MDHEN and CDR2 SYDVKM. The CDR3 extends over 15 amino acids. The J segment lost 1 base and the V segment lost 6 bases, leaving 4 bases of the junction unmatched. The CDR3 DNA reads as TGTGCCAGCAGGTCCGGGACAGGGAACACCGGGGAGCTGTTTTTT. It is translated as CASRSGTGNTGELFF.

The V gene is TRBV27, the J gene TRBJ2-1; D remains ambiguous. The CDR3 runs to 11 residues. Trimming cost V 3 bases and J 8 bases, with 5 bases left between them. From germline, CDR1 is MNHEY and CDR2 SMNVEV (reference sequence). As DNA, the CDR3 is TGTGCCAGCAGTTTTCACCATGAGCAGTTCTTC. It codes for CASSFHHEQFF.

There are many counts of this clonotype. V is TRBV7-2 and J is TRBJ2-1, with D tentatively TRBD1 or TRBD2 (5 bases each). Trimming took off 8 bases at V and 0 bases at J, with 17 bases between the two ends. The germline CDR1 and CDR2 sequences are SGHTA and FQGNSA. There are 16 residues in the CDR3. CDR3 amino acids: CASSPGGGSSYNEQFF. CDR3 in DNA: TGTGCCAGCTCCCCCGGTGGGGGTAGCTCCTACAATGAGCAGTTCTTC.

This clonotype was detected a few times. V is TRBV12-3 or TRBV12-4 and J is TRBJ2-7; 8 nucleotides align to TRBD1. The V gene end was trimmed by 4 bases and the J gene end by 7 bases; junction bases not matched to a gene: 9. The CDR3 totals 14 residues. DNA of the CDR3: TGTGCCAGCAGTTCAACTCAGGGGGCGCGGGAGCAGTACTTC. Translating gives CASSSTQGAREQYF.

The chain joins TRBV6-5 to TRBJ1-4; D gene unclear. The V gene lost 0 bases and the J gene lost 3 bases, with 8 bases spanning the gap. The CDR3 spans 15 residues. Germline lookup yields CDR1 MNHEY and CDR2 SVGAGI. In DNA, the CDR3 is TGTGCCAGCAGTTACTCGGGCAGCTCTAATGAAAAACTGTTTTTT. It yields the protein CASSYSGSSNEKLFF.

This clonotype appeared a few times. The CDR3 is CASSRGRAYNEQFF. CDR3 bases: TGTGCCAGCAGCCGCGGGAGGGCCTACAATGAGCAGTTCTTC. V usage is TRBV7-3 and J usage is TRBJ2-1; TRBD2 matches at 9 bases. CDR3 size: 14 residues. V shed 5 bases and J 2 bases; nucleotides not matched to a gene: 1. Germline lookup yields CDR1 SGHTA and CDR2 FQGTGA. The whole variable domain, filled in from reference TRBV7-3 and TRBJ2-1, reads GAGVSQTPSNKVTEKGKYVELRCDPISGHTALYWYRQSLGQGPEFLIYFQGTGAADDSGLPNDRFFAVRPEGSVSTLKIQRTERGDSAVYLCASSRGRAYNEQFFGPGTRLTVL.

In this sample, this clonotype turned up once. This chain connects TRBV27 to TRBJ2-5; no clear D gene. The CDR3 has 13 residues. Germline-derived CDR1 and CDR2 are MNHEY and SMNVEV (reference sequence). V was shortened by 3 bases and J by 5 bases, with 10 bases between the two germline ends. The CDR3 nucleotides are TGTGCCAGCAGTTTTCTCGACGGCGAGACCCAGTACTTC. Its translation is CASSFLDGETQYF.

The chain recombines TRBV24-1 with TRBJ2-5; no clear D. The germline CDR1 and CDR2 sequences are KGHDR and SFDVKD. Trimming took 4 bases from V and 2 from J, leaving 13 bases between them. The CDR3 runs to 15 residues. The CDR3: CATSDPTVIQETQYF. The CDR3, as DNA: TGTGCCACCAGTGACCCAACAGTCATACAAGAGACCCAGTACTTC.

The chain joins TRBV5-1 to TRBJ2-7; D not resolved. The germline V gene encodes CDR1 SGHRS and CDR2 YFSETQ. V shed 4 bases and J shed 0 bases, with 17 bases lying between them. The CDR3 is made up of 16 amino acids. The chain's CDR3 is CASSAYRVSSSYEQYF. CDR3 sequence (DNA): TGCGCCAGCAGCGCTTACCGGGTTTCAAGCTCCTACGAGCAGTACTTC.

This clonotype was seen many times. CDR3 sequence: CSGVTANYGYTF. In DNA form, the CDR3 reads TGCAGCGGTGTAACAGCTAACTATGGCTACACCTTC. The chain couples TRBV29-1 to TRBJ1-2; D unclear. The CDR3 covers 12 residues. Germline V gives CDR1 SQVTM, CDR2 ANQGSEA. Trimming pared 7 bases from V and 0 bases from J, leaving 9 bases between.

This clonotype was observed at least ten times. V is TRBV7-2 and J is TRBJ2-3; no definite D call. This CDR3 has 13 amino acids. Germline V gene lookup returns CDR1 SGHTA and CDR2 FQGNSA. V was cut by 4 bases and J by 5 bases, with 10 bases left in between. The CDR3 DNA follows: TGTGCCAGCAGCTCGGATTTAGTAGATACGCAGTATTTT. This gives the protein CASSSDLVDTQYF.

This clonotype was counted at least ten times. This chain joins TRBV15 and TRBJ1-2; 7 positions agree with TRBD1. The CDR3 is 14 amino acids. Looked up from germline, CDR1 is LNHNV and CDR2 is YYDKDF (reference sequence). With 4 bases clipped from V and 3 bases from J, the junction kept 5 bases outside the gene matches. The chain's CDR3 is CATSIRQGHYGYTF. The CDR3, as DNA: TGTGCCACCAGCATACGACAGGGTCACTATGGCTACACCTTC.

This clonotype has a handful of counts. V usage is TRBV9 and J usage is TRBJ2-1, with TRBD1 matching over 7 bases. The CDR3 loop spans 15 amino acids. V was clipped by 1 base and J by 3 bases; unmatched bases: 4. Germline V gene sequence: CDR1 SGDLS, CDR2 YYNGEE. The CDR3 nucleotides are TGTGCCAGCAGCGTAACAGGGGTCAACTACAATGAGCAGTTCTTC. The encoded protein is CASSVTGVNYNEQFF.